These 10 T cell receptor beta chains were sequenced from one sample in a study of CD8+ T cells in alopecia areata. Extracted from the samples, RNA was reverse transcribed into cDNA to serve as the sequencing template. The assay was immunoSEQ multiplex PCR, and TCRdb's table has in-frame clones only and misses some. This sample has 95,000 to 100,000 clones, with about 58% found just once. Noted treatment: oral pan-JAK inhibitor, 5-10 mg twice daily. Sequenced material: CD8+ T cells sorted from blood, taken at week 4, from a patient treated with tofacitinib. The receptors shown here come from a human donor with alopecia areata.

The chain uses TRBV9 and TRBJ2-7, with D perhaps matching TRBD2 (5 bases). Trimming stripped 0 bases from V and 3 bases from J, with 10 bases between. Germline assignment: CDR1 SGDLS and CDR2 YYNGEE. The CDR3 covers 14 residues. The CDR3 bases are TGTGCCAGCAGCGTAGGGTCGAGCGGCTACGAGCAGTACTTC. Translating it yields CASSVGSSGYEQYF.

The rearrangement links TRBV5-1 to TRBJ2-7; D is unresolved. The CDR3 is 14 residues long. Trimming shortened V by 0 bases and J by 5 bases, and 12 bases separated the two germline ends. Looked up from germline, CDR1 is SGHRS and CDR2 is YFSETQ. In DNA form, the CDR3 reads TGCGCCAGCAGCTTGGGACACGACGGTCACGAGCAGTACTTC. It codes for CASSLGHDGHEQYF.

The chain employs TRBV27 and TRBJ1-2, with TRBD1 matching over 8 bases. The CDR3 covers 13 residues. The J segment lost 8 bases and the V segment lost 8 bases, leaving 10 bases of the junction unmatched. Germline-derived CDR1 and CDR2 are MNHEY and SMNVEV (reference sequence). CDR3 bases: TGTGCCAGCGGTATAGGGACAGGAGGAGGCTACACCTTC. Encoded protein: CASGIGTGGGYTF.

The chain is built from TRBV7-3 and TRBJ2-2, with TRBD2 matching over 8 bases. The CDR3 consists of 17 residues. Germline V gives CDR1 SGHTA, CDR2 FQGTGA. Germline trimming cut 3 bases from V and 4 bases from J; bases unmatched to any gene: 10. CDR3 region: CASSFYGGREGTGELFF. The DNA of the CDR3 is TGTGCCAGCAGCTTTTACGGGGGCCGGGAGGGCACCGGGGAGCTGTTTTTT.

The chain links TRBV4-1 to TRBJ1-1; possible D gene TRBD1, 6 bases. The CDR3 runs to 14 residues. Trimming took off 0 bases at V and 5 bases at J, with 10 bases between the two ends. CDR1 MGHRA and CDR2 YSYEKL come from the germline V gene. This CDR3 is CASSQDPGATEAFF. The CDR3 DNA sequence: TGCGCCAGCAGCCAAGATCCGGGGGCGACTGAAGCTTTCTTT.

The J gene is TRBJ1-2, the V gene TRBV13; 7 bases map to TRBD1. CDR1 PRHDT and CDR2 FYEKMQ come from the germline V gene (reference sequence). Trimming removed 5 bases from V and 0 bases from J; junction bases left unmatched: 9. The CDR3 runs 16 residues. CDR3 bases: TGTGCCAGCAGCATCCGACAGGGCTCCGCTAACTATGGCTACACCTTC. It yields the protein CASSIRQGSANYGYTF.

V is TRBV5-4 and J is TRBJ1-2; D call uncertain. The CDR3 spans 15 residues. With 3 bases removed from V and 8 bases from J, the gap between germline ends came to 20 bases. Germline V gene data show CDR1 as SGHNT and CDR2 as YYREEE (reference sequence). CDR3 in amino acids: CASSSYYTPGGGYTF. For the CDR3, the DNA is TGTGCCAGCAGCTCGTATTATACGCCAGGAGGCGGCTACACCTTC.

The genes are TRBV5-6 and TRBJ2-1; D unresolved. Germline CDR1 is SGHDT and CDR2 is YYEEEE. This CDR3 contains 17 residues. The germline V and J ends were trimmed by 4 bases and 3 bases, with 20 bases remaining between them. CDR3 nucleotide sequence: TGTGCCAGCAGCCCCCTGTCCCGGAAGGTACTCTACAATGAGCAGTTCTTC. This sequence encodes CASSPLSRKVLYNEQFF. Filled out from reference TRBV5-6 and TRBJ2-1, the complete variable domain reads DAGVTQSPTHLIKTRGQQVTLRCSPKSGHDTVSWYQQALGQGPQFIFQYYEEEERQRGNFPDRFSGHQFPNYSSELNVNALLLGDSALYLCASSPLSRKVLYNEQFFGPGTRLTVL.

This chain connects TRBV2 to TRBJ2-4, with D perhaps matching TRBD1 or TRBD2 (5 bases each). The CDR3 is 14 residues long. Germline CDR1 SNHLY, CDR2 FYNNEI. With 6 bases removed from V and 6 bases from J, the gap between germline ends came to 15 bases. CDR3 loop: CASRDERGGNIQYF. The CDR3 coding sequence is TGTGCCAGCAGGGACGAGAGGGGCGGAAACATTCAGTACTTC.

This clone occurred a few times. The V gene is TRBV29-1, the J gene TRBJ1-1, with TRBD1 as a possible D gene (6 bases). Trimming left V 8 bases short and J 8 bases short, with 15 bases between. This CDR3 has 11 residues. The germline CDR1 and CDR2 sequences are SQVTM and ANQGSEA. CDR3: CSMAGEGEAFF. For the CDR3, the DNA is TGCAGCATGGCAGGGGAGGGAGAAGCTTTCTTT.